These 18 T cell receptor beta chains were all obtained from the same sample, sequenced in a study of T-cell memory formation after mild COVID-19. TCRdb ran MiXCR on the 5' RACE reads and lists one entry per CDR3 protein. Among more than 300,000 distinct CDR3 sequences listed, about 20% were seen once. Sequenced material: PBMCs or a T cell subset sorted from them (not recorded which). The receptors come from a man aged 18 to 29 who had mild COVID-19 (a few samples of this study predate the infection). Cell type and time point are not known.

This clonotype was seen at least ten times. This chain connects TRBV5-1 to TRBJ1-4; 7 bases fit TRBD1. Trimming took 4 bases from V and 3 from J; bases not matched to a gene: 3. Germline V gene sequence: CDR1 SGHRS, CDR2 YFSETQ. The CDR3 extends over 14 amino acids. CDR3 sequence (DNA): TGCGCCAGCAGCCGTGGGACAGCTAATGAAAAACTGTTTTTT. Its protein product is CASSRGTANEKLFF.

The CDR3 DNA is TGCGCCAGCAGCTTCAGCCACCCGGGACAGATGAGTGGCTACACCTTC. It translates to CASSFSHPGQMSGYTF. The genes are TRBV5-1 and TRBJ1-2; 7 bases are shared with TRBD1. V was pared by 2 bases and J by 7 bases, with 14 bases of the junction left unmatched. The CDR3 is 16 residues long. CDR1 is SGHRS, CDR2 YFSETQ, per germline.

V usage is TRBV20-1 and J usage is TRBJ1-6; no clear D. The CDR3 has 13 residues. Germline loops: CDR1 DFQATT, CDR2 SNEGSKA (reference sequence). V was trimmed by 7 bases and J by 6 bases, leaving 13 bases between them. CDR3 region: CSGLTGLNSPLHF. The CDR3 DNA reads TGCAGTGGGTTGACCGGACTTAATTCACCCCTCCACTTT.

In its sample, this clonotype was seen a few times. V gene TRBV27 combines with J gene TRBJ2-4; the match to TRBD2 covers 11 bases. CDR1 is MNHEY, CDR2 SMNVEV, per germline (reference sequence). V lost 5 bases and J lost 2; bases outside the gene matches: 8. There are 17 residues in the CDR3. The CDR3 DNA reads as TGTGCCAGCAGTGTATTGACTAGCGGGGCAACCAAAAACATTCAGTACTTC. It yields the protein CASSVLTSGATKNIQYF.

This clonotype occurred a few times. This chain joins TRBV12-2 and TRBJ1-2; the table gives TRBD1 as D, unverified against the DNA. TRBV12-2 is a known pseudogene. There are 18 residues in the CDR3. CDR3 protein: CASRPPTDREALNYGYTF. CDR3 nucleotide sequence: TGTGCAAGTCGCCCCCCAACCGACAGGGAAGCACTAAACTATGGCTACACCTTC.

This clonotype was counted only a few times. CDR3 nucleotide sequence: TGTGCCAGCAGTTTAATAGGGGGAGCTGGAAACACCATATATTTT. It yields the protein CASSLIGGAGNTIYF. The chain employs TRBV28 and TRBJ1-3, with D possibly matching TRBD1 (6 bases). The CDR3 spans 15 residues. Germline V CDR1 and CDR2: MDHEN, SYDVKM. V was clipped by 2 bases and J by 2 bases, with 10 bases between them.

The rearrangement uses TRBV10-2 and TRBJ2-1, with TRBD2 identical over 8 bases. The V gene's germline CDR1 is WSHSY and CDR2 SAAADI. Losses at the gene ends were 9 bases for V and 6 bases for J; bases not matched to a gene: 10. The CDR3 extends over 14 amino acids. The CDR3 sequence: CASVGGVTVNEQFF. The CDR3 DNA is TGCGCCAGTGTCGGGGGGGTCACTGTCAATGAGCAGTTCTTC.

This chain connects TRBV5-1 to TRBJ2-3; 8 bases map to TRBD2. Trimming cost V 4 bases and J 6 bases; bases outside gene matches: 10. Germline lookup yields CDR1 SGHRS and CDR2 YFSETQ. CDR3 length equals 15 residues. The CDR3 sequence: CASSPRRGASDTQYF. CDR3 DNA sequence: TGCGCCAGCAGCCCACGGCGGGGGGCCTCGGATACGCAGTATTTT.

This clonotype ranks as medium-sized. This chain links TRBV20-1 with TRBJ1-5, with TRBD1 identical over 10 bases. Germline V gives CDR1 DFQATT, CDR2 SNEGSKA (reference sequence). CDR3 length: 16 residues. The J segment lost 5 bases and the V segment lost 0 bases, leaving 7 bases of the junction unmatched. This chain's CDR3 is CSARDRTGGGHQPQHF. CDR3 coding DNA: TGCAGTGCTAGAGATCGGACAGGGGGAGGGCATCAGCCCCAGCATTTT.

This clonotype was seen more than once but under ten times. The genes are TRBV7-3 and TRBJ2-6, with D perhaps assigned TRBD1 or TRBD2 (6 bases each). V was trimmed by 5 bases and J by 2 bases, leaving 13 bases between them. Germline CDR1 SGHTA, CDR2 FQGTGA. The CDR3 has 16 residues. As DNA, the CDR3 is TGTGCCAGCAGCCCCGGTCGGGGGCCTGGGGCCAACGTCCTGACTTTC. Its protein product is CASSPGRGPGANVLTF.

This sequence joins TRBV6-4 and TRBJ1-5; maybe TRBD1 (5 bases). Trimming left V 10 bases short and J 7 bases short, with 17 bases between. This CDR3 spans 13 amino acids. Germline values: CDR1 MRHNA, CDR2 SNTAGT. CDR3 bases: TGTGCCATCGGAGACAGTGGCGGGCAGCCCCAGCATTTT. Protein: CAIGDSGGQPQHF.

The chain combines TRBV6-4 with TRBJ2-1, with 11 bases aligning to TRBD1. The V gene end was trimmed by 5 bases and the J gene end by 4 bases; junction bases not matched to a gene: 7. The CDR3 extends over 16 amino acids. CDR1 is MRHNA, CDR2 SNTAGT, per germline. Here the CDR3 reads CASSPGGQGEYNEQFF. As DNA, the CDR3 is TGTGCCAGCAGTCCTGGGGGACAGGGGGAGTACAATGAGCAGTTCTTC.

The chain employs TRBV5-4 and TRBJ1-1; TRBD1 matches at 9 bases. Germline trimming cut 3 bases from V and 3 bases from J; bases unmatched to any gene: 0. The CDR3 is 13 residues long. Germline CDR1 SGHNT, CDR2 YYREEE (reference sequence). In DNA, the CDR3 is TGTGCCAGCAGCTGGGACAGGGACACTGAAGCTTTCTTT. As protein: CASSWDRDTEAFF.

This clonotype was observed a few times. The CDR3 spells CASSLNARPSYNEQFF. DNA of the CDR3: TGTGCCAGCAGCTTAAATGCCCGACCTAGCTACAATGAGCAGTTCTTC. The V gene is TRBV7-6, the J gene TRBJ2-1; D ambiguous. CDR1 and CDR2 (germline): SGHVS, FNYEAQ. V lost 2 bases to trimming and J lost 3 bases, with 14 bases between them. The CDR3 extends over 16 amino acids. Supplemented by reference TRBV7-6 and TRBJ2-1, the full variable domain reads GAGVSQSPRYKVTKRGQDVALRCDPISGHVSLYWYRQALGQGPEFLTYFNYEAQQDKSGLPNDRFSAERPEGSISTLTIQRTEQRDSAMYRCASSLNARPSYNEQFFGPGTRLTVL.

This clonotype occurred a few times. As DNA, the CDR3 is TGTGCCAGCAGAACCCGGGCTAGCGGGGGGCCCCCAGAGACCCAGTACTTC. Residues: CASRTRASGGPPETQYF. The chain couples TRBV3-1 to TRBJ2-5; 11 nucleotides align to TRBD2. V was pared by 6 bases and J by 4 bases, with 13 bases of the junction left unmatched. Germline CDR1 reads LGHDT; CDR2 reads YNNKEL (reference sequence). CDR3 length equals 17 residues.

The chain is built from TRBV19 and TRBJ2-4; 8 nucleotides line up with TRBD1. V shed 5 bases, J shed 0 bases, and the junction held 9 bases outside the gene matches. This CDR3 has 17 residues. The V gene's germline CDR1 is LNHDA and CDR2 SQIVND (reference sequence). The CDR3 DNA is TGTGCCAGTAGTCAGGGGGCGCTGACTTTAGCCAAAAACATTCAGTACTTC. Protein sequence: CASSQGALTLAKNIQYF.

This sequence joins TRBV7-2 and TRBJ2-7, with D perhaps matching TRBD1 or TRBD2 (5 bases each). Germline loops: CDR1 SGHTA, CDR2 FQGNSA. Trimming cost V 5 bases and J 2 bases, with 16 bases left between them. The CDR3 loop spans 15 amino acids. The CDR3, as DNA: TGTGCCAGCAGCCCCACCGGGACGGGAACCTACGAGCAGTACTTC. Translating it yields CASSPTGTGTYEQYF. The full variable domain, completed using reference TRBV7-2 and TRBJ2-7, is GAGVSQSPSNKVTEKGKDVELRCDPISGHTALYWYRQSLGQGLEFLIYFQGNSAPDKSGLPSDRFSAERTGGSVSTLTIQRTQQEDSAVYLCASSPTGTGTYEQYFGPGTRLTVT.

The V and J genes are TRBV6-2 or TRBV6-3 and TRBJ2-1, with D unresolved. The CDR3 has 15 amino acids. Germline CDR1 is MNHEY and CDR2 is SVGEGT. V lost 4 bases to trimming and J lost 0 bases, with 10 bases between them. CDR3 protein: CASSWTVNSYNEQFF. CDR3 bases: TGTGCCAGCAGTTGGACGGTCAACTCCTACAATGAGCAGTTCTTC.